This T cell receptor beta chain was recorded in a study of T cells after yellow fever vaccination. The CDR3 extends over 16 amino acids. Trimming pared 3 bases from V and 3 bases from J, leaving 15 bases between. MiXCR, run by TCRdb on the 5' RACE reads, gives a single entry per CDR3 protein. The table has 620,000 or so distinct CDR3 sequences, approximately 13% seen once. This chain links TRBV12-3 or TRBV12-4 with TRBJ1-5; D is undetermined. Sequencing used PBMCs, obtained on the day of the yellow fever booster vaccination. This TCR derives from a man younger than 45 who received the YFV17D yellow fever vaccine. The CDR3 sequence is CASSLAIGMNNQPQHF. The CDR3 nucleotides read TGTGCCAGCAGTTTGGCTATTGGGATGAACAATCAGCCCCAGCATTTT.